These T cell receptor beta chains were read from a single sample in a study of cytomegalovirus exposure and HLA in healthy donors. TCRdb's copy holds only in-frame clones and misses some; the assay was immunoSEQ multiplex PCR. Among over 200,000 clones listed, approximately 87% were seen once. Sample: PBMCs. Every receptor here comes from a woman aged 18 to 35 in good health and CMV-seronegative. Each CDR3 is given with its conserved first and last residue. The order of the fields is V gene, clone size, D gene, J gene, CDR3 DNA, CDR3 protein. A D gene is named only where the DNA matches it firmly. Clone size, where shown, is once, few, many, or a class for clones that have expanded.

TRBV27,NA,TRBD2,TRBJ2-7,TGTGCCAGCAGCCGTAGGACAGGAGGCGCGAGACTAGCGGGATCGGGTGAGCAGTACTTC,CASSRRTGGARLAGSGEQYF
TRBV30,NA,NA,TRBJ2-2,TGTGCCTGGAGTAACTCAGGACCCGGGGAGCTGTTTTTT,CAWSNSGPGELFF
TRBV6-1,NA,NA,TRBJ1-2,TGTGCCAGCCTGAGGATCCGGGGCGAGAATGGCTACACCTTC,CASLRIRGENGYTF
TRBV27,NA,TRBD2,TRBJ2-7,TGTGCCAGCAGTGCCGGGACTAGATCAAACGAGCAGTACTTC,CASSAGTRSNEQYF
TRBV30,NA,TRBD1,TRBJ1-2,TGTGCCTGGAGTGCAGCACAGGGGCTCGATGGCTACACCTTC,CAWSAAQGLDGYTF
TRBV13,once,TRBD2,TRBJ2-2,TGTGCCAGCACTAGCGGGGGGGAAGGCGGGGAGCTGTTTTTT,CASTSGGEGGELFF
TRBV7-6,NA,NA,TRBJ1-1,TGTGCCAGCAGCTTATTAGGGGCAAACACTGAAGCTTTCTTT,CASSLLGANTEAFF
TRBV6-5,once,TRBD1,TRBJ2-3,TGTGCCAGCAGCCCGGGACAGGGGAGTATGGATACGCAGTATTTT,CASSPGQGSMDTQYF
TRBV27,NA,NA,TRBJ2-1,TGTGCCAGCAGTTTTAGGGCCGACCCCAAGTACAATGAGCAGTTCTTC,CASSFRADPKYNEQFF
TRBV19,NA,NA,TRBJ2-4,TGTGCCAGTACCCAAAGGACAGTTCTCGGAGCCAAAAACATTCAGTACTTC,CASTQRTVLGAKNIQYF
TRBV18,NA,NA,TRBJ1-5,TGTGCCAGCTCACCAATAACAGGTGAGAATCAGCCCCAGCATTTT,CASSPITGENQPQHF
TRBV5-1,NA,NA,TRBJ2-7,TGCGCCAGCAGCTTGGGGCGGCGGGGTAGCGCTCTGGTCCACGAGCAGTACTTC,CASSLGRRGSALVHEQYF
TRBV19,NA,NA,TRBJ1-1,TGTGCCAGTAGTATAAATTCGGGGATCGCTGAAGCTTTCTTT,CASSINSGIAEAFF
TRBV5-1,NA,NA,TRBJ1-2,TGCGCCAGCAGCTTGGACAGGCCTCTTACGGGCTATGGCTACACCTTC,CASSLDRPLTGYGYTF
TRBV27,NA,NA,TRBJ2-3,TGTGCCAGCAGTTTTTGGGCTGCACATACGCAGTATTTT,CASSFWAAHTQYF
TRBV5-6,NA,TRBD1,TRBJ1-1,TGTGCCAGCAGCGAGAAGATCGGGACAGGTAGCACTGAAGCTTTCTTT,CASSEKIGTGSTEAFF
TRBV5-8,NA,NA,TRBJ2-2,TGTGCCAGCAGCTGGGGGCCACAGGGTTCCTTACCCGGGGAGCTGTTTTTT,CASSWGPQGSLPGELFF
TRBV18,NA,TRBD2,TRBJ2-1,TGTGCCAGCTCACCACCGGTAGCGGGGCCCTACAATGAGCAGTTCTTC,CASSPPVAGPYNEQFF
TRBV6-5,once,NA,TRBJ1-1,TGTGCCAGCAGTTACTCGACTAGGGGGAACACTGAAGCTTTCTTT,CASSYSTRGNTEAFF
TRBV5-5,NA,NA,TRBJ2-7,TGTGCCAGCAGCTTGAGCCGAGGGACGGACGAGCAGTACTTC,CASSLSRGTDEQYF
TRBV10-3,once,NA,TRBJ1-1,TGTGCCATCAGTCAACAACGCCCGGAGCCCACTGAAGCTTTCTTT,CAISQQRPEPTEAFF
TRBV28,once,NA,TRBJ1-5,TGTGCCAGCAGTTTAGGAGGGGGTGGGCGCAATCAGCCCCAGCATTTT,CASSLGGGGRNQPQHF
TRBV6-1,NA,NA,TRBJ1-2,TGTGCCAGCAGTGGGTCAAGCGGCCCCTATGGCTACACCTTC,CASSGSSGPYGYTF
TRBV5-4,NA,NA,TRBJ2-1,TGTGCCAGCAGCTTGATGGGCGGGGCCTACAATGAGCAGTTCTTC,CASSLMGGAYNEQFF
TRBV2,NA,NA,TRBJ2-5,TGTGCCAGCAGTGGGACTCTTCGCCCCCCTAGAATCCAAAAGACCCAGTACTTC,CASSGTLRPPRIQKTQYF
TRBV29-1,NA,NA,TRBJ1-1,TGCAGCGTTGGTCAGATGAACACTGAAGCTTTCTTT,CSVGQMNTEAFF
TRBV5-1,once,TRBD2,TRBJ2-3,TGCGCCAGCAGCGTGGGACTAGCGGTTAGCACAGATACGCAGTATTTT,CASSVGLAVSTDTQYF
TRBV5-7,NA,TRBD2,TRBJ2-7,TGTGCCAGCAGCTGGGTTAGCGGGAGCTTTAGCGAGCAGTACTTC,CASSWVSGSFSEQYF
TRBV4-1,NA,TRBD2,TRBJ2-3,TGCGCCAGCGGGAGGGGAAACAAAGCCACAGATACGCAGTATTTT,CASGRGNKATDTQYF
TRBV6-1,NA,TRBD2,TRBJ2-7,TGTGCCAAGCCGGGGGGGGACGAGCAGTACTTC,CAKPGGDEQYF
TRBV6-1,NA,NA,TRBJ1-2,TGTGCCAGCAAAAGTCAGGATGGGGCCTCGGGCTACACCTTC,CASKSQDGASGYTF
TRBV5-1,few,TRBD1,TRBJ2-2,TGCGCCAGCAGCTTGGGACAGGGGGGCACCGGGGAGCTGTTTTTT,CASSLGQGGTGELFF
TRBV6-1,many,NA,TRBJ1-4,TGTGCCAGCAGTGAAGTGGGCCTTCCAACTAATGAAAAACTGTTTTTT,CASSEVGLPTNEKLFF
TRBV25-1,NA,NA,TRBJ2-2,TGTGCCAGCCGTAGCGGTACATCCATCGGGGAGCTGTTTTTT,CASRSGTSIGELFF
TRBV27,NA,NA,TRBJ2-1,TGTGCCAGCATCTCCCTGGGGGCGAGCGGAGTATACAATGAGCAGTTCTTC,CASISLGASGVYNEQFF
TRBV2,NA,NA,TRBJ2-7,TGTGCCAGCAGTGAAGCGGTGGGGGGCCGGGTGTACGAGCAGTACTTC,CASSEAVGGRVYEQYF
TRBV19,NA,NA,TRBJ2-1,TGTGCCAGTAGTTTAGGAGGTAGACAGTTCTTC,CASSLGGRQFF
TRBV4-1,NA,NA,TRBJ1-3,TGCGCCAGCAGCCGCCCGGGGCGAAACTCTGGAAACACCATATATTTT,CASSRPGRNSGNTIYF
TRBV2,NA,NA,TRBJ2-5,TGTGCCAGCCAGGGTCGTGAGGTCGAAGAGACCCAGTACTTC,CASQGREVEETQYF
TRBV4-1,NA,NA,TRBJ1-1,TGCGCCAGCAGCATGCAAACTGAAGCTTTCTTT,CASSMQTEAFF
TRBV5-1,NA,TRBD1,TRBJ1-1,TGCGCCAGCAGCCCCAGACAGGGTAACACTGAAGCTTTCTTT,CASSPRQGNTEAFF
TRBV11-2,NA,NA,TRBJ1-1,TGTGCCAGCAGCTTAGGTCCACAGGTAGACACTGAAGCTTTCTTT,CASSLGPQVDTEAFF
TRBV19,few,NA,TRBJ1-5,TGTGCCAGCTCCGGGACACTTAGCAATCAGCCCCAGCATTTT,CASSGTLSNQPQHF
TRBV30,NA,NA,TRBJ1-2,TGTGCCTGGAGTGTACTACAGTGGAGCTACACCTTC,CAWSVLQWSYTF
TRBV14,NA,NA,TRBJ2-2,TGTGCCAGCAGCCAAGGGCCTGGGGAGCTGTTTTTT,CASSQGPGELFF
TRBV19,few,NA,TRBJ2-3,TGTGCCAGTTCAGATTGGGATACGCAGTATTTT,CASSDWDTQYF